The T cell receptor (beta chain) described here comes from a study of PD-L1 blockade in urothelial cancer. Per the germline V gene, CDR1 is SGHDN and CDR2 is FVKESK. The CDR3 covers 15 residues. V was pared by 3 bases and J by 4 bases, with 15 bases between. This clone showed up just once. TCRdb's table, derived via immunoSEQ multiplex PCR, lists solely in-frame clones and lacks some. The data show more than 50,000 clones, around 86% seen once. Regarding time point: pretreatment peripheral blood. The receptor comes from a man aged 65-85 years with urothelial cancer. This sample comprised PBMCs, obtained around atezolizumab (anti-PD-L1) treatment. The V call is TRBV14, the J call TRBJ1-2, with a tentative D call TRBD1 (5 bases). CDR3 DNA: TGTGCCAGCAGCCAGTTGGAGCCCGGGGGCTATGGCTACACCTTC. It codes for CASSQLEPGGYGYTF.